A selection of T cell receptor beta chains follows, all from one sample in a study of blood T cell repertoires in COVID-19. Using immunoSEQ multiplex PCR, the repertoire was profiled, and TCRdb retains in-frame clones only, with some absent. Of 77,000 or so clones in the sample, roughly 80% were seen once. Input material: peripheral blood. These TCRs come from a woman aged 60-75 years with acute or convalescent COVID-19. Each CDR3 is given with its conserved first and last residue. D genes are given only for firm matches. Rows may omit the clone size; those that give it use once, few, many or a size class.

j_call: TRBJ2-1; d_call: TRBD1; clone_size: -; v_call: TRBV27; cdr3_nt: TGTGCCAGCAGGACGGGGGGACAGGGGACGAATGAGCAGTTCTTC; cdr3_aa: CASRTGGQGTNEQFF
j_call: TRBJ1-5; d_call: -; clone_size: -; v_call: TRBV7-2; cdr3_nt: TGTGCCAGCAGACCCTTCGGGGTCAATCAGCCCCAGCATTTT; cdr3_aa: CASRPFGVNQPQHF
j_call: TRBJ2-2; d_call: TRBD2; clone_size: -; v_call: TRBV4-2; cdr3_nt: TGTGCCAGCAGCCAGACTAGCGGGGGCCACCGGGAGCTGTTTTTT; cdr3_aa: CASSQTSGGHRELFF
j_call: TRBJ2-7; d_call: -; clone_size: -; v_call: TRBV10-3; cdr3_nt: TGTGCCATCAGTGAGGGGGGACTTCCCTACGAGCAGTACTTC; cdr3_aa: CAISEGGLPYEQYF
j_call: TRBJ1-2; d_call: -; clone_size: -; v_call: TRBV6-5; cdr3_nt: TGTGCCAGCAGGCAGACAGACTATGGCTACACCTTC; cdr3_aa: CASRQTDYGYTF
j_call: TRBJ1-2; d_call: TRBD1; clone_size: -; v_call: TRBV19; cdr3_nt: TGTGCCACGACTGGGACAGGGGGCTATGGCTACACCTTC; cdr3_aa: CATTGTGGYGYTF
j_call: TRBJ2-3; d_call: TRBD2; clone_size: -; v_call: TRBV27; cdr3_nt: TGTGCCAGCAGTTTTGGACTAGCCGGAGATACGCAGTATTTT; cdr3_aa: CASSFGLAGDTQYF
j_call: TRBJ1-3; d_call: -; clone_size: few; v_call: TRBV5-1; cdr3_nt: TGCGCCAGCAGCTCACTCGGGGACACTCTGGTAAACACCATATATTTT; cdr3_aa: CASSSLGDTLVNTIYF
j_call: TRBJ2-2; d_call: TRBD1; clone_size: -; v_call: TRBV5-1; cdr3_nt: TGCGCCAGCAGCAGGACAGGGGACGACACCGGGGAGCTGTTTTTT; cdr3_aa: CASSRTGDDTGELFF
j_call: TRBJ1-1; d_call: TRBD1; clone_size: -; v_call: TRBV3-1/TRBV3-2; cdr3_nt: TGTGCCAGCAGCCAGGGACAGGTGAACACTGAAGCTTTCTTT; cdr3_aa: CASSQGQVNTEAFF
j_call: TRBJ2-3; d_call: -; clone_size: -; v_call: TRBV7-9; cdr3_nt: TGTGCCAGCACCAGGGGGGATACTAGCACAGATACGCAGTATTTT; cdr3_aa: CASTRGDTSTDTQYF
j_call: TRBJ1-1; d_call: TRBD1; clone_size: -; v_call: TRBV11-2; cdr3_nt: TGTGCCAGCAGCAGCGGTAGTGGGACAGTCTACCAAGCTTTCTTT; cdr3_aa: CASSSGSGTVYQAFF
j_call: TRBJ2-2; d_call: TRBD1; clone_size: -; v_call: TRBV23-1; cdr3_nt: TGCGCCAGCACCTACCCTACCGATTCGGGACAGGGGCCGCATAGGCTCACCGGGGAGCTGTTTTTT; cdr3_aa: CASTYPTDSGQGPHRLTGELFF
j_call: TRBJ1-2; d_call: -; clone_size: -; v_call: TRBV5-4; cdr3_nt: TGTGCCAGCAGTTTATACAACACAAATGGCTACACCTTC; cdr3_aa: CASSLYNTNGYTF
j_call: TRBJ2-3; d_call: -; clone_size: -; v_call: TRBV6-4; cdr3_nt: TGTGCCAGCAGTGAAAACAGGCTCACAGATACGCAGTATTTT; cdr3_aa: CASSENRLTDTQYF